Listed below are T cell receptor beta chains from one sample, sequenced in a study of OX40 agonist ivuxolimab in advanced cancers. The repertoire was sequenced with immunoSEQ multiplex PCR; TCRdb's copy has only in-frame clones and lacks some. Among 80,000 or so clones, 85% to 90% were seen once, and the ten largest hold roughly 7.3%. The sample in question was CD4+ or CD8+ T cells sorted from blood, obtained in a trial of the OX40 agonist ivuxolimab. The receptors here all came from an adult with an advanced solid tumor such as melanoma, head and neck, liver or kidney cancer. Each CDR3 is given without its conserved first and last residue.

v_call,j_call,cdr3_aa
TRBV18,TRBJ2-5,ASSPPAASETQY
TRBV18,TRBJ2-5,ASSPRPQETQY
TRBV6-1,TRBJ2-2,ASSEGGGTGELF
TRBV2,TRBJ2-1,ASSVGRAGGYNEQF
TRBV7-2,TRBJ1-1,ASSLVGTGSNTEAF
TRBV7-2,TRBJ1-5,ASSLMGGNQPQH
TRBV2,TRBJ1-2,ASRRGGYGYT
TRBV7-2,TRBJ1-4,ASSPGRDFQF
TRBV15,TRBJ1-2,ATSSAGGGYGYT
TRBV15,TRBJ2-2,ATSRTTGELF
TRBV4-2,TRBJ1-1,ASSQVGQGQNTEAF
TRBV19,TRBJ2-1,ASIQPGLAGDNEQF
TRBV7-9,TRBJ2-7,ASSLELVTSHIYEQY
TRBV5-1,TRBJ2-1,ASSNGQGFDEQF
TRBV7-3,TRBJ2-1,ASSSPFGGAGFYNEQF
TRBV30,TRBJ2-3,AWSVSTDTQY
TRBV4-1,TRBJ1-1,ASSQEGTRGGTEAF
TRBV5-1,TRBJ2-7,ASSFSSDGLSYEQY
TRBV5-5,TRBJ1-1,ASSLAGQLNTEAF
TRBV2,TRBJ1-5,ASRGDRGNQPQH
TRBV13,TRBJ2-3,ASSLSPDTQY
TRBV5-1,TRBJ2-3,ASSFYRGRQGTDTQY
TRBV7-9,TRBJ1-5,ASSLGGFEPQH
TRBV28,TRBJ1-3,ASSSMDGRNTIY
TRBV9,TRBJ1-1,ASSAGGALLAEAF
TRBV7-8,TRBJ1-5,ASSQDRGYVQPQH
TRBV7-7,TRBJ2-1,ASSLSLGSYNEQF
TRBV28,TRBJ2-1,ASSISGQGAYNEQF
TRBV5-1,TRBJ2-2,ASSPPDRVKFTGELF
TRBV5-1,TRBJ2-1,ASSRYSGSKGNEQF
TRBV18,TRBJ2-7,ASSPLQGVEQY
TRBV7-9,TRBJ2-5,ASSSLAAQETQY
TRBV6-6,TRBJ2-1,ASSYDRNNEQF
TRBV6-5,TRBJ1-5,ASSSGRGTPQH
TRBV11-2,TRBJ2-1,ASSLGHTGGYNEQF